This TCR beta chain derives from a study of Graves' ophthalmopathy and Graves' hyperthyroidism. Trimming took 4 bases from V and 3 from J; bases not matched to a gene: 6. CDR1 and CDR2 from the germline V gene are MGHRA and YSYEKL. The CDR3 has 15 residues. This clonotype was found many times. RNA transcripts provided the template for amplifying TCR beta CDR3 regions. The first round was an RT-PCR with HTBI primers, and the second round was a multiplex PCR. A single record per CDR3 protein comes from TCRdb applying MiXCR to the multiplex PCR reads. The sample holds 500,000 to 700,000 distinct CDR3 sequences, approximately 37% seen once.

The sample comprised peripheral blood or thyroid tissue (not recorded which). This chain links TRBV4-1 with TRBJ2-7, with 10 nucleotides matching TRBD2. This sequence originates from an adult man with Graves' hyperthyroidism. The CDR3 DNA is TGCGCCAGCAGCCGACCCGGGACTAGCGACTACGAGCAGTACTTC. This codes for CASSRPGTSDYEQYF.